The 21 T cell receptor beta chains listed next were all sequenced from one sample in a study of blood T cells in healthy people across ages. A second PCR of 7 to 11 cycles used a sample-barcoded 5' primer and a J-beta primer mix. TCRdb re-called the 5' RACE reads through MiXCR, storing one row per CDR3 protein. The sample has fewer than 800,000 distinct CDR3 sequences; around 25% are singletons. These data were also reused for a study on T cells of mothers and their children.

Sequenced input: blood. These receptors all come from a boy aged 5-17 years in good health.

The chain recombines TRBV29-1 with TRBJ2-2; the match to TRBD1 covers 8 bases. The CDR3 contains 12 residues. Looked up from germline, CDR1 is SQVTM and CDR2 is ANQGSEA. Losses at the gene ends were 7 bases for V and 9 bases for J; bases not matched to a gene: 7. This chain's CDR3 is CSALGQGRELFF. The CDR3 bases are TGCAGCGCCCTTGGACAGGGACGGGAGCTGTTTTTT.

The rearrangement links TRBV4-2 to TRBJ2-5; TRBD2 matches at 10 bases. The CDR3 is made up of 18 amino acids. The germline gives CDR1 LGHNA, CDR2 YNFKEQ. Trimming removed 0 bases from V and 5 bases from J; junction bases left unmatched: 12. This chain's CDR3 is CASSQDPAASGSGETQYF. CDR3 coding DNA: TGTGCCAGCAGCCAAGATCCAGCGGCTAGCGGGAGTGGGGAGACCCAGTACTTC.

The chain uses TRBV20-1 and TRBJ2-1, with 7 positions matching TRBD2. Germline V gene data show CDR1 as DFQATT and CDR2 as SNEGSKA (reference sequence). Trimming at V came to 0 bases and at J to 9 bases, leaving 11 bases not matched to a gene. The CDR3 is made up of 15 amino acids. Here the CDR3 reads CSARDPGGVTAEQFF. CDR3 bases: TGCAGTGCTAGAGATCCGGGGGGTGTGACTGCTGAGCAGTTCTTC.

This clonotype was seen more than once but under ten times. This rearrangement joins TRBV7-3 to TRBJ2-6; no firm D call. Germline values: CDR1 SGHTA, CDR2 FQGTGA. Trimming left V 2 bases short and J 0 bases short, with 5 bases between. The CDR3 sequence is 15 residues long. CDR3 sequence (DNA): TGTGCCAGCAGCTTACAAGTCTCTGGGGCCAACGTCCTGACTTTC. Residues: CASSLQVSGANVLTF. The full variable domain, rest sourced from reference TRBV7-3 and TRBJ2-6, is GAGVSQTPSNKVTEKGKYVELRCDPISGHTALYWYRQSLGQGPEFLIYFQGTGAADDSGLPNDRFFAVRPEGSVSTLKIQRTERGDSAVYLCASSLQVSGANVLTFGAGSRLTVL.

This clonotype has just a few counts. This chain uses TRBV7-8 with TRBJ1-6, with 10 bases that match TRBD1. Germline V CDR1 and CDR2: SGHVS, FQNEAQ. The CDR3 extends over 17 amino acids. With V trimmed by 4 bases and J by 10 bases, 13 bases remained unmatched. CDR3 protein: CASSSRQGATLRSPLHF. The CDR3 nucleotides read TGTGCCAGCAGCTCGAGACAGGGGGCGACCCTGCGATCACCCCTCCACTTT.

To note about this clonotype: Sequence at one end of the junction differs from germline and may be a read error. The chain joins TRBV29-1 to TRBJ2-5, with 7 bases that match TRBD1. In germline, CDR1 is SQVTM, CDR2 ANQGSEA. The CDR3 is 16 amino acids. CDR3 loop: CSVEDQSRGQWETQYF. Written as DNA, the CDR3 is TGCAGCGTTGAAGATCAGTCGAGGGGACAGTGGGAGACTCAGTACTTC.

This clonotype showed up just a few times. The chain links TRBV7-9 to TRBJ2-1; tentatively, D is TRBD2 (6 bases). Germline-derived CDR1 and CDR2 are SEHNR and FQNEAQ (reference sequence). V was pared by 5 bases and J by 14 bases, with 19 bases between. The CDR3 has 13 residues. For the CDR3, the DNA is TGTGCCAGCAGCCCATCAGGTGTGCGGGGTGAGTTCTTC. Protein: CASSPSGVRGEFF.

This clonotype has only a few counts. The chain combines TRBV12-3 or TRBV12-4 with TRBJ1-2; the D is unclear. V lost 1 base, J lost 4 bases, and 16 bases lay in between. CDR3 length: 16 amino acids. The CDR3 protein is CASSLVFGVRTYGYTF. DNA of the CDR3: TGTGCCAGCAGTTTAGTTTTCGGGGTTCGAACCTATGGCTACACCTTC.

This clonotype has just a few counts. This chain links TRBV29-1 with TRBJ1-4; D may be TRBD1 (6 bases). Germline values: CDR1 SQVTM, CDR2 ANQGSEA. The CDR3 is made up of 14 amino acids. Trimming shortened V by 4 bases and J by 6 bases, and 15 bases separated the two germline ends. The CDR3 loop reads CSVAVTGWDEKLFF. CDR3 nucleotides: TGCAGCGTTGCCGTCACAGGGTGGGATGAAAAACTGTTTTTT.

There are a few counts of this clonotype. The V gene is TRBV4-3, the J gene TRBJ2-3; TRBD2 agrees at 10 bases. V dropped 0 bases and J dropped 2; count of bases not matched to a gene: 5. Germline-derived CDR1 and CDR2 are LGHNA and YSLEER. The CDR3 totals 17 residues. CDR3 amino acids: CASSQDRTSGYTDTQYF. DNA for the CDR3: TGCGCCAGCAGCCAAGACCGGACTAGCGGCTACACAGATACGCAGTATTTT.

The chain carries TRBV2 and TRBJ2-1; TRBD2 matches 8 bases. Germline V gene sequence: CDR1 SNHLY, CDR2 FYNNEI. The CDR3 has 13 amino acids. The trim removed 9 bases at V and 8 bases at J, leaving 9 bases unmatched. CDR3 DNA sequence: TGTGCCAGTTCGAGCGGGAGAGGATATGAGCAGTTCTTC. Translating gives CASSSGRGYEQFF.

The table lists this clonotype with a few counts. V is TRBV11-2 and J is TRBJ1-4; 7 nucleotides line up with TRBD1. The CDR3 is 14 amino acids. V gave up 3 bases and J gave up 6 bases; unmatched junction bases: 4. CDR1 and CDR2 from the germline V gene are SGHAT and FQNNGV. The CDR3 sequence is CASSLTGTYEKLFF. In nucleotides, the CDR3 is TGTGCCAGCAGCTTGACAGGGACGTATGAAAAACTGTTTTTT.

This clonotype was seen more than once but under ten times. The chain employs TRBV9 and TRBJ2-5; 10 bases align to TRBD2. Unmatched junction bases numbered 5, after V lost 0 bases and J lost 3 bases. Germline V gives CDR1 SGDLS, CDR2 YYNGEE. The CDR3 has 16 amino acids. The CDR3 reads CASSVGERGGKETQYF. The CDR3 bases are TGTGCCAGCAGCGTAGGGGAGCGGGGGGGCAAAGAGACCCAGTACTTC.

The rearrangement links TRBV7-2 to TRBJ2-2; 11 nucleotides align to TRBD2. The germline CDR1 and CDR2 sequences are SGHTA and FQGNSA. The J segment lost 6 bases and the V segment lost 3 bases, leaving 3 bases of the junction unmatched. CDR3 length: 15 residues. The CDR3 DNA is TGTGCCAGCAGCTTTAGCGGGGGGGCATCCGGGGAGCTGTTTTTT. Protein: CASSFSGGASGELFF. Using reference TRBV7-2 and TRBJ2-2 for the parts outside the CDR3, the full variable domain is GAGVSQSPSNKVTEKGKDVELRCDPISGHTALYWYRQSLGQGLEFLIYFQGNSAPDKSGLPSDRFSAERTGGSVSTLTIQRTQQEDSAVYLCASSFSGGASGELFFGEGSRLTVL.

This chain links TRBV12-3 or TRBV12-4 with TRBJ2-3, with 9 positions matching TRBD1. V shed 5 bases, J shed 13 bases, and the junction held 7 bases outside the gene matches. CDR3 length: 12 amino acids. In nucleotides, the CDR3 is TGTGCCAGCAGTCTCGGGGACAGGGTAGAGTATTTT. Translating gives CASSLGDRVEYF.

This clonotype was seen only a few times. This chain connects TRBV6-6 to TRBJ2-5; the D gene is possibly TRBD1 (6 bases). Trimming stripped 5 bases from V and 5 bases from J, with 15 bases between. This CDR3 is 14 amino acids long. In germline, CDR1 is MNHNY, CDR2 SVGAGI (reference sequence). CDR3 region: CASSTGIRAETQYF. The CDR3 DNA sequence: TGTGCCAGCAGTACAGGGATTCGGGCGGAGACCCAGTACTTC.

This clonotype was seen a few times. The chain links TRBV15 to TRBJ2-3, with 9 bases fitting TRBD2. The germline CDR1 and CDR2 sequences are LNHNV and YYDKDF (reference sequence). The length of the CDR3 is 17 residues. The trim removed 0 bases at V and 2 bases at J, leaving 6 bases unmatched. CDR3 nucleotides: TGTGCCACCAGCAGAGATCCCAAGCGGGGGGCCACAGATACGCAGTATTTT. This translates into CATSRDPKRGATDTQYF.

This clonotype has a handful of counts. This chain links TRBV29-1 with TRBJ2-5, with 16 bases lining up with TRBD2. The J call may be wrong; the DNA end is better matched by TRBJ2-1. This CDR3 has 17 amino acids. CDR1 is SQVTM and CDR2 is ANQGSEA in the germline V gene. The CDR3 sequence: CSATRGLAGGLGNEQFF. CDR3 coding DNA: TGCAGCGCTACCCGGGGACTAGCGGGAGGGTTGGGGAATGAGCAGTTCTTC.

The V and J genes are TRBV9 and TRBJ1-2; tentative D call: TRBD1 (6 bases). Germline V gene lookup returns CDR1 SGDLS and CDR2 YYNGEE. V lost 3 bases, J lost 0 bases, and 15 bases lay in between. The CDR3 is made up of 16 amino acids. The CDR3 nucleotides are TGTGCCAGCAGCGGAACCGGACAGTCTGCTAACTATGGCTACACCTTC. Its translation is CASSGTGQSANYGYTF. Together with reference TRBV9 and TRBJ1-2, the CDR3 gives the full variable domain: DSGVTQTPKHLITATGQRVTLRCSPRSGDLSVYWYQQSLDQGLQFLIQYYNGEERAKGNILERFSAQQFPDLHSELNLSSLELGDSALYFCASSGTGQSANYGYTFGSGTRLTVV.

This clonotype came up a few times. CDR3: CSARDLFGETNEKLFF. The CDR3 DNA reads as TGCAGTGCTAGAGATCTGTTTGGAGAAACTAATGAAAAACTGTTTTTT. This rearrangement joins TRBV20-1 to TRBJ1-4; no definite D call. The V and J ends lost 0 bases and 1 base respectively, with 12 bases between them. From germline, CDR1 is DFQATT and CDR2 SNEGSKA (reference sequence). The CDR3 is 16 residues long.

This clonotype is a singleton in its sample. The chain uses TRBV2 and TRBJ1-4; D may be TRBD1 (5 bases). The CDR3 length is 15 residues. Between the trimmed V and J ends, which lost 3 bases and 8 bases, there was a span of 16 bases. Per germline, CDR1 SNHLY and CDR2 FYNNEI. The CDR3 region has the DNA TGTGCCAGCAGTGAGACGGCAGGGAGTCGCGAAAAACTGTTTTTT. Encoded protein: CASSETAGSREKLFF.